These 26 T cell receptor beta chains share one sample of origin, sequenced in a study of CD4 T cells in relation to SARS-CoV-2 and coronaviruses. These TCRs' antigens remain unknown. TCRdb keeps only in-frame clones here, not all; method: immunoSEQ multiplex PCR. The sample records about 36,000 clones, about 80% being singletons. What was sequenced was naive CD4+ T cells from PBMCs, cultured in vitro. Subset: naive CD4+ T cells isolated by negative enrichment. The receptors here all came from an adult with COVID-19.

The chain recombines TRBV7-9 with TRBJ2-5; the D gene is possibly TRBD2 (6 bases). The CDR3 has 15 residues. In germline, CDR1 is SEHNR, CDR2 FQNEAQ (reference sequence). Between the trimmed V and J ends, which lost 5 bases and 4 bases, there was a span of 17 bases. CDR3 sequence reads: CASSRSGETSETQYF. DNA of the CDR3: TGTGCCAGCAGCCGGTCGGGAGAAACCTCAGAGACCCAGTACTTC.

This chain links TRBV28 with TRBJ1-3, with D possibly TRBD1 on 5 matching bases. This CDR3 has 17 amino acids. The V gene lost 2 bases and the J gene lost 8 bases, with 22 bases spanning the gap. CDR1 and CDR2 from the germline V gene are MDHEN and SYDVKM. The CDR3 region is CASSLGTSDTSRDTIYF. Written as DNA, the CDR3 is TGTGCCAGCAGTTTAGGTACCTCGGACACATCAAGGGACACCATATATTTT.

The chain recombines TRBV9 with TRBJ2-2; 10 positions agree with TRBD2. Trimming removed 3 bases from V and 5 bases from J; junction bases left unmatched: 10. The CDR3 consists of 17 residues. Germline V gene lookup returns CDR1 SGDLS and CDR2 YYNGEE. The CDR3 region is CASSEIGLAVETGELFF. The CDR3, as DNA: TGTGCCAGCAGCGAAATCGGACTAGCGGTAGAGACCGGGGAGCTGTTTTTT.

The chain combines TRBV28 with TRBJ2-5, with 8 bases lining up with TRBD2. The CDR3 consists of 17 residues. The germline V gene encodes CDR1 MDHEN and CDR2 SYDVKM. Losses at the gene ends were 5 bases for V and 5 bases for J; bases not matched to a gene: 16. Here the CDR3 reads CASSTGGEGMALETQYF. As DNA, the CDR3 is TGTGCCAGCAGTACCGGGGGGGAAGGGATGGCCTTGGAGACCCAGTACTTC.

This rearrangement joins TRBV5-6 to TRBJ1-5; D is uncertain. Trimming stripped 4 bases from V and 7 bases from J, with 18 bases between. Germline CDR1 reads SGHDT; CDR2 reads YYEEEE. This CDR3 spans 15 amino acids. The CDR3 DNA follows: TGTGCCAGCAGCCTTATGGCGGCAGCCGGACAGCCCCAGCATTTT. It translates to CASSLMAAAGQPQHF. The full variable domain, with the rest looked up from reference TRBV5-6 and TRBJ1-5, is DAGVTQSPTHLIKTRGQQVTLRCSPKSGHDTVSWYQQALGQGPQFIFQYYEEEERQRGNFPDRFSGHQFPNYSSELNVNALLLGDSALYLCASSLMAAAGQPQHFGDGTRLSIL.

This clone has a handful of counts. The gene calls are TRBV6-5 and TRBJ2-5; possibly TRBD1 for D (6 bases). Trimming removed 5 bases from V and 1 base from J, with 11 bases in between. Germline CDR1 reads MNHEY; CDR2 reads SVGAGI. The CDR3 sequence is 14 residues long. In nucleotides, the CDR3 is TGTGCCAGCAGTAAGACAGGCGTCCAAGAGACCCAGTACTTC. It encodes CASSKTGVQETQYF.

This chain joins TRBV7-2 and TRBJ2-7; D gene unclear. Germline CDR1 and CDR2: SGHTA and FQGNSA. Trimming shortened V by 5 bases and J by 5 bases, and 13 bases separated the two germline ends. This CDR3 comprises 13 residues. The chain's CDR3 is CASSPDTVHEQYF. CDR3 DNA: TGTGCCAGCAGCCCAGACACGGTCCACGAGCAGTACTTC.

The chain has TRBV14 and TRBJ2-1; D remains unclear. This CDR3 comprises 13 residues. Germline CDR1 reads SGHDN; CDR2 reads FVKESK. Deletions cut 0 bases from V and 10 bases from J, with 10 bases between. The CDR3 DNA is TGTGCCAGCAGCCAAGAGCTGGACGTCGAGCAGTTCTTC. It specifies CASSQELDVEQFF.

This sequence joins TRBV11-3 and TRBJ1-1; D might be TRBD1 (5 bases). This CDR3 is built from 16 residues. V was shortened by 0 bases and J by 5 bases, with 16 bases between the two germline ends. CDR1 is SGHNT, CDR2 YENEEA, per germline. CDR3 amino acids: CASSLDGRGGSTEAFF. CDR3 nucleotides: TGTGCCAGCAGCTTAGATGGAAGGGGCGGAAGTACTGAAGCTTTCTTT.

Details on this clone: Germline is not matched at one junction end, which may reflect a read error. The chain combines TRBV6-5 with TRBJ2-7, with 7 bases fitting TRBD1. This CDR3 spans 14 amino acids. Per the germline V gene, CDR1 is MNHEY and CDR2 is SVGAGI. The CDR3 reads CASRPDRASPTAHF. In DNA form, the CDR3 reads TGTGCCAGCAGGCCCGACAGGGCTTCTCCTACGGCGCACTTC.

CDR3 protein: CASSYLLADSTDTQYF. CDR3 coding DNA: TGTGCCAGCAGTTATTTACTAGCGGATAGCACAGATACGCAGTATTTT. The rearrangement uses TRBV2 and TRBJ2-3; 8 positions agree with TRBD2. The CDR3 extends over 16 amino acids. Trimming took 5 bases from V and 0 from J; bases not matched to a gene: 7. CDR1 is SNHLY, CDR2 FYNNEI, per germline.

The gene calls are TRBV28 and TRBJ1-1, with D tentatively TRBD1 (5 bases). The V end lost 6 bases, the J end lost 4 bases, and 9 bases lay between the germline ends. Germline values: CDR1 MDHEN, CDR2 SYDVKM. CDR3 size: 12 residues. The CDR3, as DNA: TGTGCCAGCAGACAAGGGGTCACTGAAGCTTTCTTT. It translates to CASRQGVTEAFF.

The V call is TRBV24-1, the J call TRBJ2-1, with D tentatively TRBD1 or TRBD2 (6 bases each). This CDR3 spans 11 amino acids. The V and J ends lost 9 bases and 16 bases respectively, with 18 bases between them. CDR1 is KGHDR and CDR2 is SFDVKD in the germline V gene. CDR3 region: CATCSGGPEFF. The CDR3 DNA is TGTGCCACCTGTTCCGGGGGCCCCGAATTCTTC.

The chain combines TRBV6-6 with TRBJ2-4, with no clear D. The CDR3 length is 15 residues. With 5 bases removed from V and 0 bases from J, the gap between germline ends came to 11 bases. The germline gives CDR1 MNHNY, CDR2 SVGAGI (reference sequence). The CDR3 DNA reads as TGTGCCAGCAGTCCAGAGGCCGTAGCCAAAAACATTCAGTACTTC. Amino acid sequence: CASSPEAVAKNIQYF.

V usage is TRBV7-6 and J usage is TRBJ2-1, with D maybe TRBD2 (6 bases). Trimming took off 2 bases at V and 3 bases at J, with 11 bases between the two ends. Germline lookup yields CDR1 SGHVS and CDR2 FNYEAQ. This CDR3 comprises 15 residues. The DNA of the CDR3 is TGTGCCAGCAGCTTAATCACGGGACTCTACAATGAGCAGTTCTTC. Protein: CASSLITGLYNEQFF.

The CDR3 spells CASSYLFQGTEAFF. The CDR3 region has the DNA TGTGCCAGCAGTTACCTCTTCCAGGGGACTGAAGCTTTCTTT. J is TRBJ1-1 and V is TRBV6-6; possibly TRBD1 for D (6 bases). V was pared by 2 bases and J by 5 bases, with 12 bases between. The germline gives CDR1 MNHNY, CDR2 SVGAGI (reference sequence). The CDR3 covers 14 residues.

This clone was counted between two and nine times. This chain joins TRBV7-9 and TRBJ2-3; 8 positions agree with TRBD2. J lost 5 bases, V lost 3 bases, and 16 bases had no gene match. The CDR3 length is 18 residues. Germline V gives CDR1 SEHNR, CDR2 FQNEAQ (reference sequence). The CDR3 here is CASSFPIGIAGIQDTQYF. CDR3 coding DNA: TGTGCCAGCAGCTTTCCCATAGGAATAGCGGGAATTCAAGATACGCAGTATTTT. The full variable domain, completed using reference TRBV7-9 and TRBJ2-3, is DTGVSQNPRHKITKRGQNVTFRCDPISEHNRLYWYRQTLGQGPEFLTYFQNEAQLEKSRLLSDRFSAERPKGSFSTLEIQRTEQGDSAMYLCASSFPIGIAGIQDTQYFGPGTRLTVL.

V usage is TRBV28 and J usage is TRBJ1-2; D gene unclear. The CDR3 runs 14 residues. V gave up 2 bases and J gave up 4 bases, with 11 bases separating them. Germline assignment: CDR1 MDHEN and CDR2 SYDVKM. The CDR3, as DNA: TGTGCCAGCAGTTTAGTAAAACAGAGCTATGGCTACACCTTC. Amino acids: CASSLVKQSYGYTF.

J is TRBJ2-3 and V is TRBV5-5, with a tentative D call TRBD2 (6 bases). The CDR3 sequence is 17 residues long. Deletions cut 0 bases from V and 2 bases from J, with 16 bases between. Germline V gives CDR1 SGHKS, CDR2 YYEKEE (reference sequence). CDR3 sequence reads: CASSLVGGNTNTDTQYF. The DNA of the CDR3 is TGTGCCAGCAGCTTGGTTGGCGGGAATACTAACACAGATACGCAGTATTTT.

This chain joins TRBV20-1 and TRBJ1-2; D unresolved. Germline V gene lookup returns CDR1 DFQATT and CDR2 SNEGSKA (reference sequence). The CDR3 covers 11 residues. Between the trimmed V and J ends, which lost 4 bases and 6 bases, there was a span of 9 bases. CDR3 nucleotides: TGCAGTGCTAACACCCCCGATGGCTACACCTTC. Encoded protein: CSANTPDGYTF.

The rearrangement joins TRBV5-1 to TRBJ2-1, with TRBD1 matching 7 bases. From germline, CDR1 is SGHRS and CDR2 YFSETQ. After removal of 0 bases from V and 4 bases from J, the junction contained 1 base not matched to a gene. The CDR3 consists of 14 residues. This CDR3 is CASSLAGQYNEQFF. The CDR3 nucleotides are TGCGCCAGCAGCTTGGCGGGACAGTACAATGAGCAGTTCTTC.

The rearrangement links TRBV28 to TRBJ2-2; the match to TRBD1 covers 8 bases. The junction had 7 bases not matched to a gene; V was cut back by 6 bases and J by 4 bases. This CDR3 comprises 15 residues. The germline V gene encodes CDR1 MDHEN and CDR2 SYDVKM. DNA of the CDR3: TGTGCCAGCAGGACGTCCGACAGGGGCACCGGGGAGCTGTTTTTT. Residues: CASRTSDRGTGELFF.

The chain links TRBV28 to TRBJ1-1; D possibly corresponds to TRBD1 (5 bases). Germline CDR1 reads MDHEN; CDR2 reads SYDVKM. Trimming left V 3 bases short and J 7 bases short, with 6 bases between. This CDR3 contains 11 residues. DNA of the CDR3: TGTGCCAGCAGTTTCAGGGTTGAAGCTTTCTTT. This codes for CASSFRVEAFF. The entire variable domain, with the rest obtained from reference TRBV28 and TRBJ1-1, is as follows: DVKVTQSSRYLVKRTGEKVFLECVQDMDHENMFWYRQDPGLGLRLIYFSYDVKMKEKGDIPEGYSVSREKKERFSLILESASTNQTSMYLCASSFRVEAFFGQGTRLTVV.

This chain links TRBV5-1 with TRBJ2-2; TRBD1 agrees at 9 bases. The V and J ends lost 2 bases and 8 bases, in that order; junction bases with no gene match: 13. Germline-derived CDR1 and CDR2 are SGHRS and YFSETQ. This CDR3 is 17 amino acids long. The chain's CDR3 is CASSFKGDRALTGELFF. CDR3 DNA sequence: TGCGCCAGCAGCTTTAAGGGGGACAGGGCTCTTACTGGGGAGCTGTTTTTT.

The rearrangement joins TRBV5-1 to TRBJ2-1, with 13 bases identical to TRBD2. The V gene end was trimmed by 3 bases and the J gene end by 8 bases; junction bases not matched to a gene: 8. The V gene's germline CDR1 is SGHRS and CDR2 YFSETQ. This CDR3 region has 16 residues. In nucleotides, the CDR3 is TGCGCCAGCAGCTACCGGACTAGCGGGAGTTGGGATGAGCAGTTCTTC. Protein: CASSYRTSGSWDEQFF.

This chain links TRBV20-1 with TRBJ2-5, with D unclear. The CDR3 spans 13 residues. Deletions cut 3 bases from V and 1 base from J, with 9 bases between. Germline V CDR1 and CDR2: DFQATT, SNEGSKA (reference sequence). The CDR3 sequence is CSASRASQETQYF. CDR3 DNA: TGCAGTGCTAGTAGGGCTTCCCAAGAGACCCAGTACTTC.